The 18 T cell receptor beta chains below were found in one sample sequenced in a study of blood T cell repertoires in COVID-19. Clones were read by immunoSEQ multiplex PCR, and TCRdb kept only the in-frame ones, dropping some. The sample yields fewer than 250,000 clones, about nine tenths seen once. The sequenced sample was PBMCs or T cells enriched from blood (not recorded which). All receptors come from a man aged 50 to 59 who had been exposed to COVID-19.

The chain couples TRBV2 to TRBJ1-2; 12 bases are shared with TRBD1. V shed 6 bases and J 5 bases; nucleotides not matched to a gene: 7. Looked up from germline, CDR1 is SNHLY and CDR2 is FYNNEI. The CDR3 is 15 amino acids. The CDR3, as DNA: TGTGCCAGCAGGCTACCGGGACAGGGGGCGTATGGCTACACCTTC. Translating it yields CASRLPGQGAYGYTF.

The chain couples TRBV30 to TRBJ1-5, with TRBD1 matching 8 bases. This CDR3 has 16 amino acids. The junction had 12 bases not matched to a gene; V was cut back by 4 bases and J by 4 bases. Germline assignment: CDR1 GTSNPN and CDR2 SVGIG (reference sequence). The DNA of the CDR3 is TGTGCCTGGAAATCTAAAGGACAGGGAGGGAATCAGCCCCAGCATTTT. It codes for CAWKSKGQGGNQPQHF.

The rearrangement uses TRBV6-5 and TRBJ1-2, with D possibly matching TRBD1 (5 bases). Trimming removed 7 bases from V and 7 bases from J, with 16 bases in between. Looked up from germline, CDR1 is MNHEY and CDR2 is SVGAGI. This CDR3 contains 13 residues. The DNA of the CDR3 is TGTGCCAGCACCGCGGTGGGGCGCGGTGGCTACACCTTC. As protein: CASTAVGRGGYTF.

The V gene is TRBV7-9, the J gene TRBJ1-1; a possible D gene is TRBD1 (5 bases). CDR1 and CDR2 from the germline V gene are SEHNR and FQNEAQ (reference sequence). The CDR3 is made up of 12 amino acids. V dropped 5 bases and J dropped 11 bases, with 15 bases sitting between them. The CDR3 DNA reads TGTGCCAGCAGCCCCGGGGGAAGCAGCGCTTTCTTT. Its protein product is CASSPGGSSAFF.

Comments on this clone: The sample carries other DNA sequences with the same CDR3. The chain links TRBV5-1 to TRBJ1-2; possible D gene TRBD1, 5 bases. Deletions cut 0 bases from V and 0 bases from J, with 6 bases between. Per germline, CDR1 SGHRS and CDR2 YFSETQ. The CDR3 is 14 residues long. The CDR3 region is CASSLGQPNYGYTF. The CDR3 DNA reads TGCGCCAGCAGCTTGGGACAGCCTAACTATGGCTACACCTTC.

Turning to this clone: Other DNA sequences from this sample encode an identical CDR3 as well. The chain recombines TRBV9 with TRBJ2-5; TRBD2 agrees at 8 bases. This CDR3 region has 13 residues. Germline values: CDR1 SGDLS, CDR2 YYNGEE. V shed 0 bases, J shed 5 bases, and the junction held 0 bases outside the gene matches. CDR3 in amino acids: CASSVAGGETQYF. Written as DNA, the CDR3 is TGTGCCAGCAGCGTAGCGGGGGGGGAGACCCAGTACTTC.

As to this clone: This same CDR3 is encoded by further DNA sequences in the sample. This sequence joins TRBV18 and TRBJ2-1; D possibly corresponds to TRBD1 (6 bases). This CDR3 spans 15 amino acids. CDR1 KGHSH and CDR2 LQKENI come from the germline V gene. V shed 3 bases and J shed 0 bases, with 9 bases lying between them. The chain's CDR3 is CASSPTGISYNEQFF. The CDR3 region has the DNA TGTGCCAGCTCACCTACAGGGATCTCCTACAATGAGCAGTTCTTC.

The chain is built from TRBV20-1 and TRBJ2-5, with D perhaps TRBD2 (6 bases). The V end lost 3 bases, the J end lost 0 bases, and 11 bases lay between the germline ends. There are 14 residues in the CDR3. Per the germline V gene, CDR1 is DFQATT and CDR2 is SNEGSKA (reference sequence). The DNA for the CDR3 is TGCAGTGCTAGTGCCGCGGGATACCAAGAGACCCAGTACTTC. Protein product: CSASAAGYQETQYF.

This CDR3 reads CASSLDGYNEQFF. The CDR3 DNA reads TGCGCCAGCAGCTTGGACGGTTACAATGAGCAGTTCTTC. This rearrangement joins TRBV5-1 to TRBJ2-1; D is uncertain. The germline V gene has CDR1 SGHRS and CDR2 YFSETQ. The CDR3 consists of 13 residues. V lost 0 bases and J 4 bases, leaving 5 bases between the germline ends.

The chain couples TRBV18 to TRBJ1-2, with 9 bases that match TRBD1. Unmatched junction bases numbered 9, after V lost 6 bases and J lost 4 bases. The CDR3 extends over 15 amino acids. CDR1 KGHSH and CDR2 LQKENI come from the germline V gene. The CDR3 region has the DNA TGTGCCAGCTCCCCAGGGACAGGGATGAGCTATGGCTACACCTTC. This gives the protein CASSPGTGMSYGYTF.

The CDR3 bases are TGTGCCAGCAGCCAACAACTGAACACTGAAGCTTTCTTT. Translation: CASSQQLNTEAFF. V gene TRBV11-2 combines with J gene TRBJ1-1; D gene ambiguous. V was cut by 5 bases and J by 0 bases, with 7 bases left in between. Germline CDR1 reads SGHAT; CDR2 reads FQNNGV. The CDR3 loop spans 13 amino acids.

V gene TRBV4-1 combines with J gene TRBJ1-2, with 9 bases identical to TRBD1. There are 16 residues in the CDR3. V shed 2 bases and J 6 bases; nucleotides not matched to a gene: 10. Germline CDR1 MGHRA, CDR2 YSYEKL. CDR3 region: CASSQRPSGTGNGYTF. The CDR3 DNA reads as TGCGCCAGCAGCCAAAGGCCCTCCGGGACAGGGAATGGCTACACCTTC.

This chain connects TRBV6-5 to TRBJ2-1; TRBD1 matches at 7 bases. Germline loops: CDR1 MNHEY, CDR2 SVGAGI. This CDR3 has 15 residues. The junction had 6 bases not matched to a gene; V was cut back by 5 bases and J by 2 bases. CDR3 sequence: CASSPRDSPYNEQFF. CDR3 nucleotide sequence: TGTGCCAGCAGTCCTCGGGACAGCCCCTACAATGAGCAGTTCTTC.

V and J are TRBV15 and TRBJ2-1; 8 bases agree with TRBD1. Per germline, CDR1 LNHNV and CDR2 YYDKDF (reference sequence). The V segment lost 0 bases and the J segment 3 bases; nucleotides outside the gene matches: 4. This CDR3 contains 16 residues. CDR3 coding DNA: TGTGCCACCAGCAGAGATAGGACAGGGCTCTACAATGAGCAGTTCTTC. It codes for CATSRDRTGLYNEQFF.

The V gene is TRBV5-1, the J gene TRBJ2-3, with D possibly being TRBD2 (5 bases). The CDR3 totals 14 residues. Germline CDR1 reads SGHRS; CDR2 reads YFSETQ. V was cut by 5 bases and J by 0 bases, with 10 bases left in between. This CDR3 is CASRGGPSTDTQYF. The CDR3 DNA reads TGCGCCAGCAGGGGCGGGCCTAGCACAGATACGCAGTATTTT.

Only one count was recorded for this clone. The chain combines TRBV28 with TRBJ2-1, with a tentative D call TRBD2 (6 bases). Trimming removed 5 bases at V and 0 bases at J, with 11 bases between. Germline CDR1 and CDR2: MDHEN and SYDVKM. The CDR3 loop spans 15 amino acids. CDR3 residues: CASSPGGNSYNEQFF. The CDR3 DNA sequence: TGTGCCAGCAGTCCCGGGGGTAACTCCTACAATGAGCAGTTCTTC.

The chain carries TRBV5-1 and TRBJ2-2, with TRBD2 matching 10 bases. This CDR3 has 17 residues. V gave up 1 base and J gave up 3 bases; unmatched junction bases: 6. Germline V gives CDR1 SGHRS, CDR2 YFSETQ. In DNA form, the CDR3 reads TGCGCCAGCAGCTTGTCACCTAGCGGGAGTGACACCGGGGAGCTGTTTTTT. This gives the protein CASSLSPSGSDTGELFF.

The chain uses TRBV29-1 and TRBJ1-1; 9 bases map to TRBD1. Trimming took 7 bases from V and 1 from J; bases not matched to a gene: 4. The CDR3 covers 13 residues. Germline assignment: CDR1 SQVTM and CDR2 ANQGSEA. This CDR3 reads CSARQGENTEAFF. CDR3 DNA: TGCAGCGCCCGACAGGGGGAGAACACTGAAGCTTTCTTT.